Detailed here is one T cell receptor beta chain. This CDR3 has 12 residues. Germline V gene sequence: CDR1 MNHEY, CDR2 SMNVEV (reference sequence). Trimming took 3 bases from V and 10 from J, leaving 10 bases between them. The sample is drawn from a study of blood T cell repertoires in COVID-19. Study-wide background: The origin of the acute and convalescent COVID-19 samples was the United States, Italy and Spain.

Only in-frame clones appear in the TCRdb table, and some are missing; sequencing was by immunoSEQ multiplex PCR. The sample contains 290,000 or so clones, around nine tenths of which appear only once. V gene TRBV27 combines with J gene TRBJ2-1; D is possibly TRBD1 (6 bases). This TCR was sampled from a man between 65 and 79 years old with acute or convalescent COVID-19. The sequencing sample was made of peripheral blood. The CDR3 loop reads CASSLLGTEQFF. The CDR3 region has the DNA TGTGCCAGCAGTTTGTTGGGGACAGAGCAGTTCTTC.